This T cell receptor (beta chain) was sequenced for a study of cytomegalovirus exposure and HLA in healthy donors. Study-wide results and caveats: Specificity for CMV antigens was confirmed in vitro for a few of the CMV-associated chains.

A word on this clone: Its antigen is undetermined.

CDR1 SNHLY and CDR2 FYNNEI come from the germline V gene. The germline V and J ends were trimmed by 5 bases and 2 bases, with 20 bases remaining between them. CDR3 length equals 17 residues. PCR used 60 Vbeta primers and 13 Jbeta primers. Study processing details: Unique TCR beta chains numbered about 80 million in a later analysis, with around 10 million shared. Assay: immunoSEQ multiplex PCR; the TCRdb copy retains only in-frame clones and omits some. V and J calls and clone size are those listed in that table; D and trimming were worked out from the DNA. The sample contains some 40,000 clones, almost 70% of which appear only once.

The receptor comes from a man aged 35-49 years in good health and CMV-seronegative. This chain joins TRBV2 and TRBJ2-3; D is perhaps TRBD2 (7 bases). Sequenced: PBMCs. The CDR3 DNA follows: TGTGCCAGCAGTTGGGCGGGCGGGGGCTTTTCCACAGATACGCAGTATTTT. This encodes CASSWAGGGFSTDTQYF.